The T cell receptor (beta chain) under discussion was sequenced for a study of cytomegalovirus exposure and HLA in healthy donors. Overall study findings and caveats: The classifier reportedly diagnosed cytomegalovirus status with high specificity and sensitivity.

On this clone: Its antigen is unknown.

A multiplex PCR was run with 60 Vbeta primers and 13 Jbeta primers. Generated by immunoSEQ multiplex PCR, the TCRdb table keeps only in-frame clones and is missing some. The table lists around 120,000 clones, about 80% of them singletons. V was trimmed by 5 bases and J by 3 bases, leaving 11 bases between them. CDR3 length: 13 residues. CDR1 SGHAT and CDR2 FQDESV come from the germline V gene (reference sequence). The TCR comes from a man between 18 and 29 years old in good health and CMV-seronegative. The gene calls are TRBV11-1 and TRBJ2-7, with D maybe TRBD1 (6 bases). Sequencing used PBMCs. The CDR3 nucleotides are TGTGCCAGCAGCCCACGAGGGGGCTACGAGCAGTACTTC. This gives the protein CASSPRGGYEQYF.